The present TCR beta chain was sequenced within a study of blood T cells in healthy people across ages. Isolated per sample were at least 6 million PBMCs. CDR3 length equals 21 residues. V shed 2 bases and J 0 bases; nucleotides not matched to a gene: 15. CDR1 and CDR2 (germline): PRHDT, FYEKMQ (reference sequence). A sample-barcoded 5' primer and a J-beta primer mix were used in a second PCR of roughly 7 to 12 cycles. Carrying 12 random nucleotides, a template-switch adaptor labeled each individual cDNA molecule. TCRdb called the 5' RACE reads again in MiXCR, with one record for every CDR3 protein. Here the sample spans approximately 810,000 distinct CDR3 sequences, roughly 40% being singletons.

Specimen: blood. J is TRBJ2-6 and V is TRBV13; the match to TRBD1 covers 8 bases. The sequence was collected from a man aged 18 to 30 in good health. The CDR3 protein is CASSLKGRGRSFNSGANVLTF. CDR3 DNA: TGTGCCAGCAGCTTAAAGGGCAGGGGGCGCTCTTTCAACTCTGGGGCCAACGTCCTGACTTTC.